One and the same sample provided the 7 T cell receptor beta chains below, sequenced in a study of identical twins. Each CDR3 protein gets one entry after TCRdb re-called the 5' RACE reads with MiXCR. In the table there are 690,000 or so distinct CDR3 sequences, 8.5% to 9% of which are singletons. This sample was also put to use in a study of yellow fever vaccine responses in identical twins.

Sequencing was performed on PBMCs. These TCRs come from a woman aged 18 to 35 in good health.

The sample holds a few counts of this clonotype. The V gene is TRBV28, the J gene TRBJ1-3; TRBD1 is a possible D gene (6 bases). CDR1 and CDR2 from the germline V gene are MDHEN and SYDVKM. Trimming took 5 bases from V and 3 from J, leaving 23 bases between them. CDR3 length equals 18 residues. This chain's CDR3 is CASSPTDRFVFDGNTIYF. The DNA for the CDR3 is TGTGCCAGCAGTCCCACCGACAGGTTCGTTTTTGATGGAAACACCATATATTTT.

This chain links TRBV21-1 with TRBJ2-5; TRBD1, the table's D call, was not compared with the DNA. TRBV21-1 constitutes a pseudogene. CDR3 length: 16 residues. CDR3 sequence: CASNRKYRGAAETQYF. Written as DNA, the CDR3 is TGTGCCAGCAACAGGAAATACAGGGGGGCCGCGGAGACCCAGTACTTC.

This clonotype was counted a few times. The CDR3 DNA sequence: TGTGCCAGCAGTTACTTGCGGACGGCCGGAGGGAGAGATACGCAGTATTTT. Its translation: CASSYLRTAGGRDTQYF. The gene calls are TRBV6-2 or TRBV6-3 and TRBJ2-3; the D gene is possibly TRBD2 (6 bases). Germline V gives CDR1 MNHEY, CDR2 SVGEGT. V lost 1 base to trimming and J lost 5 bases, with 19 bases between them. The CDR3 spans 17 residues.

This clonotype was seen more than once but under ten times. The chain has TRBV12-3 or TRBV12-4 and TRBJ2-2, with D maybe TRBD1 (6 bases). This CDR3 contains 15 residues. V gave up 4 bases and J gave up 2 bases, with 11 bases separating them. CDR3 loop: CASSSGTPNTGELFF. The CDR3, as DNA: TGTGCCAGCAGTTCCGGGACACCAAACACCGGGGAGCTGTTTTTT.

This clonotype was seen a few times. In DNA form, the CDR3 reads TGTGCCAGCAGTTTTTTGGGACTAGCGGGCGCAGATACGCAGTATTTT. As protein: CASSFLGLAGADTQYF. The chain carries TRBV12-3 or TRBV12-4 and TRBJ2-3; 12 nucleotides match TRBD2. The J segment lost 4 bases and the V segment lost 3 bases, leaving 5 bases of the junction unmatched. The CDR3 runs 16 residues.

This clonotype was found many times. V is TRBV20-1 and J is TRBJ2-1; 7 bases align to TRBD2. The CDR3 length is 14 residues. J gave up 5 bases and V 4 bases, and 8 bases lay outside the gene matches. CDR1 is DFQATT, CDR2 SNEGSKA, per germline (reference sequence). CDR3 protein: CSAIKAGLNNEQFF. In nucleotides, the CDR3 is TGCAGTGCTATTAAAGCGGGGCTTAACAATGAGCAGTTCTTC.

This clonotype was counted between two and nine times. The chain combines TRBV20-1 with TRBJ2-1, with TRBD2 identical over 11 bases. Trimming took 6 bases from V and 0 from J; bases not matched to a gene: 10. The germline gives CDR1 DFQATT, CDR2 SNEGSKA (reference sequence). CDR3 size: 17 residues. The CDR3, as DNA: TGCAGTGCCCCGGGACTAGCGGATGATAGCTCCTACAATGAGCAGTTCTTC. Translating gives CSAPGLADDSSYNEQFF.